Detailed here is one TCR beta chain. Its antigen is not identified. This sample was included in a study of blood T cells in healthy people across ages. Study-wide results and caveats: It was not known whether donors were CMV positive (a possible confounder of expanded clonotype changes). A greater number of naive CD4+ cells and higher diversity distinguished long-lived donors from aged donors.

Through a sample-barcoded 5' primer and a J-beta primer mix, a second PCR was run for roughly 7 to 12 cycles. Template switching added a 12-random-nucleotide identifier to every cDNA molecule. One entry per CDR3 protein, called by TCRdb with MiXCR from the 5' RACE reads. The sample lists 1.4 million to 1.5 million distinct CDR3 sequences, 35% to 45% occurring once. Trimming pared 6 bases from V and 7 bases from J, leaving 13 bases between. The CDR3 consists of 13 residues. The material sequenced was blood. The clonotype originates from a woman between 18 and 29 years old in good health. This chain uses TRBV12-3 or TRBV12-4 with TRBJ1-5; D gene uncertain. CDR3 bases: TGTGCCAGCAGGGCGGGGTTTAAGCAGCCCCAGCATTTT. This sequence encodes CASRAGFKQPQHF.